The rows below give T cell receptor beta chains drawn from one sample of a study of stem cell transplantation in POMP-related autoinflammatory disease. Clones were sequenced by immunoSEQ multiplex PCR, and TCRdb holds only the in-frame ones, with some missing. Among tens of thousands of clones, about nine tenths were seen once, and the ten largest hold around 0.72%. The sample in question was CD4+ T cells from PBMCs, obtained after stem cell transplantation. These receptors came from a human patient with POMP-related autoinflammation and immune dysregulation (PRAID). A subset of T cells may come from the graft donor. CDR3s include the opening cysteine and the closing phenylalanine or tryptophan. The D gene is left open where the match is weak. Size is stated for part of the rows, as once, few or many counts, or as a class when the clone is expanded.

cdr3_length	j_call	clone_size	v_call	d_call	cdr3_aa	cdr3_nt
15	TRBJ2-1	.	TRBV6-5	TRBD2	CASNSLAGANNEQFF	TGTGCCAGCAATTCACTAGCGGGAGCCAACAATGAGCAGTTCTTC
15	TRBJ1-2	.	TRBV7-9	.	CASSLSRGINYGYTF	TGTGCCAGCAGCTTATCAAGGGGGATCAACTATGGCTACACCTTC
13	TRBJ2-3	.	TRBV19	.	CASSYGNTDTQYF	TGTGCCAGTAGTTACGGGAACACAGATACGCAGTATTTT
18	TRBJ1-1	.	TRBV19	TRBD1	CASKNVEPALQGPTEAFF	TGTGCCTCTAAAAACGTCGAACCGGCCTTACAGGGGCCCACTGAAGCTTTCTTT
15	TRBJ2-6	.	TRBV2	TRBD1	CASGTGTSGANVLTF	TGTGCCAGCGGGACAGGGACTTCGGGGGCCAACGTCCTGACTTTC
17	TRBJ2-5	.	TRBV28	.	CASKDRETPFRQETQYF	TGTGCCAGCAAAGATCGGGAGACTCCCTTCCGCCAAGAGACCCAGTACTTC
14	TRBJ1-1	.	TRBV2	TRBD1	CASSRQGAGTEAFF	TGTGCCAGCAGCAGACAGGGGGCAGGGACTGAAGCTTTCTTT
14	TRBJ1-2	.	TRBV6-5	.	CASSKTGYNYGYTF	TGTGCCAGCAGTAAGACAGGATACAACTATGGCTACACCTTC
15	TRBJ2-7	.	TRBV5-5	TRBD2	CASSSGLARYYEQYF	TGTGCCAGCAGCTCCGGACTAGCGAGATACTACGAGCAGTACTTC
16	TRBJ2-1	.	TRBV14	TRBD2	CASSQIPAGGFNEQFF	TGTGCCAGCAGCCAAATTCCCGCGGGGGGGTTTAATGAGCAGTTCTTC
15	TRBJ2-2	.	TRBV11-2	.	CASSLLRSNTGELFF	TGTGCCAGCAGCTTACTGAGATCGAACACCGGGGAGCTGTTTTTT
15	TRBJ1-2	.	TRBV5-1	.	CASSLAAGEDYGYTF	TGCGCCAGCAGCTTGGCCGCGGGGGAGGACTATGGCTACACCTTC
18	TRBJ1-2	.	TRBV24-1	.	CATSDSRTRGLGGYGYTF	TGTGCCACCAGTGATTCACGTACTAGGGGCTTGGGGGGCTATGGCTACACCTTC
11	TRBJ1-2	.	TRBV2	.	CASRQDYGYTF	TGTGCCAGCAGACAGGACTATGGCTACACCTTC
15	TRBJ1-5	.	TRBV28	.	CASSLSYRGNQPQHF	TGTGCCAGCAGTTTATCCTACAGGGGCAATCAGCCCCAGCATTTT
16	TRBJ2-5	.	TRBV4-2	TRBD2	CASSQDGTRGQETQYF	TGTGCCAGCAGCCAAGATGGGACTAGGGGCCAAGAGACCCAGTACTTC
14	TRBJ1-2	once	TRBV5-1	.	CASSLDGQQYGYTF	TGCGCCAGCAGCTTGGACGGACAGCAATATGGCTACACCTTC
13	TRBJ2-5	.	TRBV5-1	.	CASSGGIGETQYF	TGCGCCAGCAGCGGCGGGATAGGGGAGACCCAGTACTTC
13	TRBJ2-7	.	TRBV2	.	CASKGFGYYEQYF	TGTGCCAGCAAAGGGTTCGGCTACTACGAGCAGTACTTC
13	TRBJ2-5	once	TRBV14	.	CASSQDLQETQYF	TGTGCCAGCAGCCAAGACCTACAAGAGACCCAGTACTTC
14	TRBJ2-7	.	TRBV6-1	.	CASSEVASSYEQYF	TGTGCCAGCAGTGAAGTTGCGTCTTCCTACGAGCAGTACTTC
14	TRBJ2-1	.	TRBV5-1	.	CASSFSGAYNEQFF	TGCGCCAGCAGCTTTTCCGGGGCCTACAATGAGCAGTTCTTC
14	TRBJ1-4	.	TRBV6-5	.	CASSSRSGGEKLFF	TGTGCCAGCAGCTCCCGCTCCGGGGGGGAAAAACTGTTTTTT
15	TRBJ2-2	.	TRBV19	.	CASSIQGPNTGELFF	TGTGCCAGTAGTATACAGGGACCGAACACCGGGGAGCTGTTTTTT
14	TRBJ1-5	.	TRBV6-5	.	CASSLASLGQPQHF	TGTGCCAGCAGTTTAGCTTCTTTAGGTCAGCCCCAGCATTTT
10	TRBJ1-6	.	TRBV20-1	.	CSASADRMTF	TGCAGTGCTAGTGCGGACAGAATGACCTTT